These T cell receptor beta chains were read from a single sample in a study of T cell repertoires in cytomegalovirus infection. No antigens are known for them. TCRdb re-called the reads through MiXCR, storing one row per CDR3 protein. The table has under 850,000 distinct CDR3 sequences, approximately 33% seen once; the top ten hold 15% to 20%. Source: cultured PBMCs, taken from culture after CMV antigen stimulation. All receptors derive from a human donor in good health (CMV status not recorded). Some clones in this sample may be carry-over from other donors' samples. CDR3s include the opening cysteine and the closing phenylalanine or tryptophan. The D gene is left open where the match is weak. The size field is filled for only some rows; it gives once, few, many or a size class.

v_call	cdr3_length	j_call	d_call	clone_size	cdr3_aa	cdr3_nt
TRBV19	19	TRBJ2-1	NA	NA	CASSIVGDSYFPSSDEQFF	TGTGCCAGTAGTATAGTAGGGGACTCCTATTTCCCGTCTTCGGATGAGCAGTTCTTC
TRBV6-6	14	TRBJ1-2	TRBD1	NA	CAARDRDLHYGYTF	TGTGCCGCAAGGGACAGGGACCTCCACTATGGCTACACCTTC
TRBV28	14	TRBJ1-6	NA	NA	CASRGADYNSPLHF	TGTGCCAGCAGAGGGGCGGATTATAATTCACCCCTCCACTTT
TRBV7-2	14	TRBJ2-7	NA	NA	CASSSTPTVTVLYF	TGTGCCAGCAGCTCTACCCCGACAGTGACAGTTCTGTACTTC
TRBV29-1	13	TRBJ2-5	NA	NA	CSVAGVPQETQYF	TGCAGCGTTGCCGGGGTACCCCAAGAGACCCAGTACTTC
TRBV2	14	TRBJ2-5	NA	NA	CASSERQEQETQYF	TGTGCCAGCAGCGAGCGACAGGAGCAAGAGACCCAGTACTTC
TRBV14	14	TRBJ1-1	TRBD1	few	CASSTGTGRTEAFF	TGTGCCAGCAGCACCGGGACAGGGCGTACTGAAGCTTTCTTT
TRBV11-2	14	TRBJ2-2	NA	NA	CASRLQPGTGELFF	TGTGCCAGCAGACTGCAGCCCGGCACCGGGGAGCTGTTTTTT
TRBV2	19	TRBJ2-1	NA	few	CASKWPYRETEPNYNEQFF	TGTGCCAGCAAGTGGCCTTACCGGGAGACCGAACCGAACTACAATGAGCAGTTCTTC
TRBV6-1	14	TRBJ1-5	NA	NA	CASSEVGVGQPQHF	TGTGCCAGCAGTGAGGTAGGCGTGGGCCAGCCCCAGCATTTT
TRBV20-1	14	TRBJ2-7	TRBD1	NA	CSARDPDRAYEQYF	TGCAGTGCTAGAGACCCGGACAGGGCCTACGAGCAGTACTTC
TRBV12-3/TRBV12-4	18	TRBJ2-3	NA	NA	CASSWRRGNDSSTDTQYF	TGTGCCAGCAGCTGGCGGCGGGGAAACGATTCTAGCACAGATACGCAGTATTTT
TRBV20-1	14	TRBJ2-7	TRBD1	NA	CSAREIRDSGEQYF	TGCAGTGCTAGAGAAATCCGGGACAGTGGCGAGCAGTACTTC
TRBV29-1	12	TRBJ2-7	NA	NA	CSAHAGNYEQYF	TGCAGCGCCCACGCCGGGAACTACGAGCAGTACTTC
TRBV12-3/TRBV12-4	14	TRBJ1-5	NA	NA	CASSVSRGNQPQHF	TGTGCCAGCAGCGTGTCGAGGGGCAATCAGCCCCAGCATTTT
TRBV12-3/TRBV12-4	13	TRBJ1-1	NA	few	CASGKPGGTEAFF	TGTGCCAGCGGTAAACCGGGGGGCACTGAAGCTTTCTTT
TRBV28	15	TRBJ2-5	NA	once	CASGVRQGSGETQYF	TGTGCCAGCGGAGTGCGGCAAGGGTCGGGGGAGACCCAGTACTTC
TRBV27	14	TRBJ1-5	NA	NA	CASSPGSDNQPQHF	TGTGCCAGCAGCCCGGGGTCGGATAATCAGCCCCAGCATTTT
TRBV12-3/TRBV12-4	13	TRBJ1-2	NA	few	CASSWSSLYGYTF	TGTGCCAGCAGTTGGTCGTCCTTGTATGGCTACACCTTC
TRBV20-1	16	TRBJ2-5	TRBD2	few	CSATGLAGGPQETQYF	TGCAGTGCCACTGGACTAGCGGGAGGGCCTCAAGAGACCCAGTACTTC
TRBV28	13	TRBJ1-2	NA	few	CASSFTVGGGYTF	TGTGCCAGCAGTTTCACCGTCGGAGGTGGCTACACCTTC
TRBV10-3	11	TRBJ1-4	NA	once	CAIRANEKLFF	TGTGCCATCAGGGCTAATGAAAAACTGTTTTTT
TRBV7-7	18	TRBJ2-1	TRBD2	NA	CASSYGLAGGSSYNEQFF	TGTGCCAGCAGCTATGGACTAGCGGGGGGGAGCTCCTACAATGAGCAGTTCTTC
TRBV5-6	17	TRBJ1-5	TRBD1	NA	CASSLTGQYDSNQPQHF	TGTGCCAGCAGCCTTACGGGACAGTACGATAGCAATCAGCCCCAGCATTTT
TRBV7-6	16	TRBJ2-5	NA	NA	CASSLEGLKREETQYF	TGTGCCAGCAGCTTAGAGGGACTGAAGAGGGAAGAGACCCAGTACTTC
TRBV20-1	13	TRBJ2-7	TRBD2	few	CSAQTSGSTVQYF	TGCAGTGCTCAAACTAGCGGGAGTACGGTGCAGTACTTC
TRBV7-6	19	TRBJ2-5	TRBD1	few	CASSLVSILTGQMGETQYF	TGTGCCAGCAGCTTAGTCAGTATACTGACAGGGCAAATGGGAGAGACCCAGTACTTC
TRBV12-3/TRBV12-4	13	TRBJ2-3	NA	NA	CASIRTLEDTQYF	TGTGCCAGCATCCGGACCTTGGAAGATACGCAGTATTTT
TRBV7-9	16	TRBJ2-3	NA	NA	CASSPRVVASTDTQYF	TGTGCCAGCAGCCCACGTGTAGTCGCCAGCACAGATACGCAGTATTTT